A selection of T cell receptor beta chains follows, all from one sample in a study of T cell responses to AZD1222 COVID-19 vaccine. Data came from immunoSEQ multiplex PCR; TCRdb stores just in-frame clones and leaves some out. The repertoire holds 180,000 or so clones, with approximately 91% as singletons. The specimen was peripheral blood, collected on day 0 of AZD1222 vaccination. The source of these receptors is an adult in good health. CDR3s include the opening cysteine and the closing phenylalanine or tryptophan. A D gene is named only where the DNA matches it firmly. Clone size is given for some rows only: seen once, a few or many times, or a class if the clone is expanded.

>.|TRBJ1-5|TRBV19|TRBD1
CASSHRDRRGGNQPQHF
TGTGCCAGTAGCCACCGGGACAGGAGGGGTGGCAATCAGCCCCAGCATTTT
>.|TRBJ1-1|TRBV28|.
CASSLGGSGYTEAFF
TGTGCCAGCAGTTTAGGTGGATCAGGGTACACTGAAGCTTTCTTT
>.|TRBJ2-3|TRBV20-1|.
CSAERGDTQYF
TGCAGTGCCGAGCGAGGGGATACGCAGTATTTT
>.|TRBJ2-7|TRBV7-3|TRBD2
CASSEGLAGDYEQYF
TGTGCCAGCAGCGAGGGACTAGCGGGGGACTACGAGCAGTACTTC
>few|TRBJ2-1|TRBV28|TRBD2
CAINEMGRGFGEQFF
TGTGCCATCAACGAAATGGGGCGGGGGTTCGGTGAGCAGTTCTTC
>few|TRBJ1-1|TRBV9|.
CASSVDGGMNTEAFF
TGTGCCAGCAGCGTAGATGGTGGGATGAACACTGAAGCTTTCTTT
>.|TRBJ2-7|TRBV7-2|.
CASSPGSSSPYEQYF
TGTGCCAGCAGCCCAGGGTCTTCCTCCCCCTACGAGCAGTACTTC
>.|TRBJ1-2|TRBV28|.
CASSKNGRDTYFYGYTF
TGTGCCAGCAGTAAAAACGGCCGGGACACATACTTCTATGGCTACACCTTC
>.|TRBJ2-7|TRBV19|TRBD2
CASSIRLAGDYEQYF
TGTGCCAGTAGTATTCGGCTAGCGGGAGACTACGAGCAGTACTTC
>.|TRBJ1-1|TRBV12-5|.
CASGLGQRAFF
TGTGCTAGTGGTTTGGGCCAGAGAGCTTTCTTT
>.|TRBJ2-3|TRBV5-1|TRBD1
CASSLARTGVGDTQYF
TGCGCCAGCAGCTTGGCCAGGACAGGGGTTGGAGATACGCAGTATTTT
>.|TRBJ1-6|TRBV19|.
CASSSPPGRQYSPLHF
TGTGCCAGTAGTTCACCCCCGGGACGGCAGTATTCACCCCTCCACTTT
>.|TRBJ1-5|TRBV30|.
CAWSDRGNQPQHF
TGTGCCTGGAGTGACAGGGGCAATCAGCCCCAGCATTTT
>.|TRBJ2-2|TRBV19|TRBD1
CASSLTGVTGELFF
TGTGCCAGTAGTTTGACAGGGGTGACCGGGGAGCTGTTTTTT
>.|TRBJ2-2|TRBV7-2|TRBD1
CASSLTTGVNTGELFF
TGTGCCAGCAGCTTAACGACAGGGGTAAACACCGGGGAGCTGTTTTTT
>.|TRBJ1-6|TRBV28|.
CASSLAGRDSPLHF
TGTGCCAGCAGTTTAGCAGGGCGGGATTCACCCCTCCACTTT
>once|TRBJ1-2|TRBV19|.
CASSILGRDYGYTF
TGTGCCAGTAGTATTCTAGGCAGAGACTATGGCTACACCTTC
>.|TRBJ1-1|TRBV19|.
CASSITGASTEAFF
TGTGCCAGTAGTATAACGGGGGCGTCCACTGAAGCTTTCTTT
>.|TRBJ2-1|TRBV30|.
CAWALDSEQFF
TGTGCCTGGGCTCTGGACAGTGAGCAGTTCTTC
>.|TRBJ2-7|TRBV11-1|TRBD2
CASSPQLAGGYEQYF
TGTGCCAGCAGCCCTCAACTAGCGGGAGGCTACGAGCAGTACTTC
>.|TRBJ2-1|TRBV12-5|.
CASKASGYEQFF
TGTGCTAGTAAAGCGTCGGGTTATGAGCAGTTCTTC
>.|TRBJ2-1|TRBV14|TRBD2
CASSQDPGTSGKNWNEQFF
TGTGCCAGCAGCCAAGACCCAGGGACTAGCGGGAAAAATTGGAATGAGCAGTTCTTC
>few|TRBJ1-1|TRBV7-3|.
CASSFTPISRGSEAFF
TGTGCCAGCAGCTTCACTCCCATTAGCAGGGGCTCTGAAGCTTTCTTT
>.|TRBJ2-2|TRBV7-3|.
CASSLEGSTGELFF
TGTGCCAGCAGCTTGGAGGGGTCCACCGGGGAGCTGTTTTTT
>.|TRBJ1-1|TRBV19|.
CASIPPGRTNTEAFF
TGTGCCAGTATCCCCCCGGGACGGACGAACACTGAAGCTTTCTTT
>.|TRBJ1-3|TRBV5-5|.
CASSWTDRSGNTIYF
TGTGCCAGCAGCTGGACAGACCGCTCTGGAAACACCATATATTTT
>.|TRBJ1-2|TRBV27|.
CASSLWSGDGLTF
TGTGCCAGCAGTTTATGGTCAGGGGATGGCCTGACCTTC
>.|TRBJ1-5|TRBV5-1|.
CASSYDLNQPQHF
TGCGCCAGCAGCTATGACTTGAATCAGCCCCAGCATTTT
>.|TRBJ1-6|TRBV11-1|.
CASSSKGPLHF
TGTGCCAGCAGCTCAAAAGGACCCCTCCACTTT
>.|TRBJ2-7|TRBV7-8|.
CASSLGEGPYEQYF
TGTGCCAGCAGCTTAGGCGAGGGGCCCTACGAGCAGTACTTC
>once|TRBJ1-1|TRBV11-1|.
CASSQLFGTEAFF
TGTGCCAGCAGCCAGCTCTTCGGCACTGAAGCTTTCTTT
>.|TRBJ2-7|TRBV7-9|.
CASSLGTQGKGEQYF
TGTGCCAGCAGCTTAGGCACCCAGGGGAAGGGCGAGCAGTACTTC
>.|TRBJ2-2|TRBV5-1|.
CASSLQGTPNTGELFF
TGCGCCAGCAGCTTGCAGGGGACCCCGAACACCGGGGAGCTGTTTTTT
>.|TRBJ1-2|TRBV24-1|.
CATSDWTVGYGYTF
TGTGCCACCAGTGATTGGACGGTAGGATATGGCTACACCTTC
>.|TRBJ1-5|TRBV7-8|.
CASSLAGAASVGQPQHF
TGTGCCAGCAGCTTAGCGGGGGCGGCTTCGGTAGGTCAGCCCCAGCATTTT
>.|TRBJ2-1|TRBV6-5|TRBD1
CASTLAGTGGDEQFF
TGTGCCAGCACACTAGCCGGGACAGGGGGCGATGAGCAGTTCTTC
>.|TRBJ1-5|TRBV3-1/TRBV3-2|.
CASSQGRAGNQPQHF
TGTGCCAGCAGCCAAGGCAGGGCCGGGAATCAGCCCCAGCATTTT
>.|TRBJ1-3|TRBV5-1|.
CASSLGAQSGNTIYF
TGCGCCAGCAGCTTGGGGGCCCAATCCGGAAACACCATATATTTT
>.|TRBJ2-3|TRBV9|TRBD2
CASSVGLAEGDTQYF
TGTGCCAGCAGCGTAGGACTAGCGGAGGGGGATACGCAGTATTTT
>.|TRBJ1-3|TRBV7-2|.
CASSLAQGPSSGNTIYF
TGTGCCAGCAGCTTAGCGCAGGGGCCTAGCTCTGGAAACACCATATATTTT
>.|TRBJ2-7|TRBV4-1|.
CASSQSTGIYEQYF
TGCGCCAGCAGCCAATCAACAGGGATCTACGAGCAGTACTTC
>.|TRBJ1-2|TRBV4-3|.
CASSQDPGPYGYTF
TGCGCCAGCAGCCAAGACCCGGGCCCCTATGGCTACACCTTC